The TCR beta chain described here comes from a study of control samples from healthy donors and cancer patients. TCRdb keeps only in-frame clones here, not all; method: immunoSEQ multiplex PCR. The data show roughly 180,000 clones, with 91% seen just once and roughly 2.1% held by the top ten. This sequence originates from a woman between 40 and 55 years old in good health. Specimen: blood.

CDR3 in DNA: TGTGCCAGCAGCCGATCGTCGGGTGCGCAGTATTTT. It encodes CASSRSSGAQYF. The chain uses TRBV7-8 and TRBJ2-3; D uncertain. V shed 5 bases and J shed 10 bases, with 13 bases lying between them. The length of the CDR3 is 12 residues. Germline CDR1 reads SGHVS; CDR2 reads FQNEAQ.